The TCR beta chain under discussion was sequenced for a study of blood T cell repertoires in COVID-19 (dated by TCRdb to the early 2020s). For the wider study: The collaborator samples originated in the United States, Italy and Spain and spanned the acute and convalescent phases of COVID-19. The dataset comprised deeply sampled blood TCRbeta repertoires from subjects exposed to, actively infected with, or recovered from COVID-19. Sample metadata almost always included a de-identified subject ID, COVID-19 status, age in years and sex. The material from the prospective study consisted of cDNA or gDNA derived from T cells, B-cell-depleted T cells, or PBMCs. HLA class I and class II types, where available, came from metadata supplied by the sample provider rather than from assay-based typing. Samples were obtained from the ongoing ImmuneRACE study (first 160 participants) and from over 1,000 subjects provided by 6 global collaborators. The repertoires were made available in a free public database intended to serve as a resource for research on the immune response to SARS-CoV-2.

Note on this clone: Its antigen target is currently unknown. The input lacks base qualities; no much larger clone sits a single base away.

From cysteine to phenylalanine, the CDR3 is 13 amino acids long. Only the CDR3 DNA stays, 39 bases, in frame from base 1. The germline V gene specifies SGHAT as CDR1 and FQNNGV as CDR2. The junction shows trimming of 5 bases on V and 7 bases on J, plus 15 bases between the germline ends. The immunoSEQ Assay, a bias-controlled multiplex PCR, was used to amplify TCRbeta CDR3 regions from genomic DNA. The study's own analysis went as follows. The number of nucleated cells in each sample was estimated from the amplification of reference gene primers within the assay. Sequence reads were collapsed and filtered to measure the absolute abundance of every unique TCRbeta CDR3 rearrangement. For each sample, productive Simpson clonality was calculated as the square root of Simpson's diversity index across productive rearrangements. What TCRdb holds here is the immuneACCESS table cut down to in-frame rearrangements. Part of the clones is not present; checked against another copy, under half of the missing clones reflect an unresolved V gene, and the others are unexplained. V, J and clone size are those of that table, while D and trimming were read from the DNA. Present in this sample are approximately 160,000 clones, more than 70% of which were seen just once. Of the sample, 13% to 15% falls within the top ten clones.

Study-wide conclusions, independent of this receptor: Clinical and demographic metadata were provided uncurated, with the amount varying by source and participant.

Each collaborating institution followed its own protocols to collect whole blood in K2EDTA tubes. For TCRbeta analysis, collaborators shipped samples in one of three forms: frozen whole blood, isolated PBMCs, or DNA extracted from either of those sample types. This receptor was taken from a man between 18 and 29 years old with active or convalescent COVID-19. Input material: peripheral blood. In this chain, TRBV11-2 is recombined with TRBJ2-7, with TRBD2 tentatively as D gene (7 bases match). The nucleotide sequence is given as TGTGCCAGCAGCCGCACCGGGGGGCAGGAGCAGTACTTC. Its amino acids are CASSRTGGQEQYF.